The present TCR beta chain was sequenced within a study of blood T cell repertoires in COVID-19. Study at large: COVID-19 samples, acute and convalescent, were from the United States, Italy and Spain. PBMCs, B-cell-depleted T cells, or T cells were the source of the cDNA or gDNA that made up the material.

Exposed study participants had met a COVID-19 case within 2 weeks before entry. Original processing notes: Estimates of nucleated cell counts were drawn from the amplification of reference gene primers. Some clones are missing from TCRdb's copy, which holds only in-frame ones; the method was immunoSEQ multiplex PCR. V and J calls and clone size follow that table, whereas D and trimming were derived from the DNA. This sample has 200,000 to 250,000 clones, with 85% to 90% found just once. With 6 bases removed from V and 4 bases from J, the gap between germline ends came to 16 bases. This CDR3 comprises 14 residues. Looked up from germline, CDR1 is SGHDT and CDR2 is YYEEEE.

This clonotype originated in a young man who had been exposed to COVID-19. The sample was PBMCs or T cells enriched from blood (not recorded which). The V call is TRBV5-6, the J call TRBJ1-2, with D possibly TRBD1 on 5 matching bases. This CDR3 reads CASTTGGGSYGYTF. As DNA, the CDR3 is TGTGCCAGCACCACCGGGGGGGGATCCTATGGCTACACCTTC.